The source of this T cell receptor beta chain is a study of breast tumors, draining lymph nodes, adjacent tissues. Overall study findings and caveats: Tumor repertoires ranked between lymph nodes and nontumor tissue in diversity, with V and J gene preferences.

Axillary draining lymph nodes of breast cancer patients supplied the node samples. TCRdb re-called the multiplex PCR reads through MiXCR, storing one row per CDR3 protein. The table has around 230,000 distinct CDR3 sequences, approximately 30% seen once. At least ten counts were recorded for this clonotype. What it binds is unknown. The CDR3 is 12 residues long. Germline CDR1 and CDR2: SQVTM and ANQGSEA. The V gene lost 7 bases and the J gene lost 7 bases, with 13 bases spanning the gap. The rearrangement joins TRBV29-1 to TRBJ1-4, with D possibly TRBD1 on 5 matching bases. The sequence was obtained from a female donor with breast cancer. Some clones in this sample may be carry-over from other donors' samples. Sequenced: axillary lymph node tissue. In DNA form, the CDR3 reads TGCAGCGGAATAGGGGTTGGTGAAAAACTGTTTTTT. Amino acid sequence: CSGIGVGEKLFF.